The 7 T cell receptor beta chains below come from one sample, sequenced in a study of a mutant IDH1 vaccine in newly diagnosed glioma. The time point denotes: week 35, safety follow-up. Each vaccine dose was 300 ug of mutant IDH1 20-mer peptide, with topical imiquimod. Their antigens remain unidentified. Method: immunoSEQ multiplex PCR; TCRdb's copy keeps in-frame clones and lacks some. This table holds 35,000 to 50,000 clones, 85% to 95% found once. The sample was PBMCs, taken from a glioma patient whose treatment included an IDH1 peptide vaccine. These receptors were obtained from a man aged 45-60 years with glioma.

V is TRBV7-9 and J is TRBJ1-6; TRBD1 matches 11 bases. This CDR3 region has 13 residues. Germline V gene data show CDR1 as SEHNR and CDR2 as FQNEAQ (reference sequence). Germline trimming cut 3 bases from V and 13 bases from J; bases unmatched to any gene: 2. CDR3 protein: CASSFGDRGPLHF. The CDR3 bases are TGTGCCAGCAGCTTCGGGGACAGGGGGCCCCTCCACTTT.

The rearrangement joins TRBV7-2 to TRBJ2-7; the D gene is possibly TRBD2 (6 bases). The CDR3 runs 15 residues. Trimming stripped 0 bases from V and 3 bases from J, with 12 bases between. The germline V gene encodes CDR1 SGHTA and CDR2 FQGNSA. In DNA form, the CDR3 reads TGTGCCAGCAGCTTAGCTGGGAGGAGCTTCTACGAGCAGTACTTC. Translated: CASSLAGRSFYEQYF.

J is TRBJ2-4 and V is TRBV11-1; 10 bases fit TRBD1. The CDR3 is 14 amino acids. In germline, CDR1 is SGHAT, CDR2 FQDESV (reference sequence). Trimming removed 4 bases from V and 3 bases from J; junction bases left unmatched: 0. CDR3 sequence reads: CASSWTGGKNIQYF. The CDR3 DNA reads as TGTGCCAGCAGCTGGACAGGGGGCAAAAACATTCAGTACTTC.

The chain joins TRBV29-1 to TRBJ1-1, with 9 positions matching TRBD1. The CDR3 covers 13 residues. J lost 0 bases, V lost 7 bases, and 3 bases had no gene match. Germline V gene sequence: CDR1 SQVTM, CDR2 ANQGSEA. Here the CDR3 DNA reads TGCAGCGGGGGGGACAGGGTGAACACTGAAGCTTTCTTT. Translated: CSGGDRVNTEAFF. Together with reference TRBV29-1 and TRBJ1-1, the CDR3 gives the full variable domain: SAVISQKPSRDICQRGTSLTIQCQVDSQVTMMFWYRQQPGQSLTLIATANQGSEATYESGFVIDKFPISRPNLTFSTLTVSNMSPEDSSIYLCSGGDRVNTEAFFGQGTRLTVV.

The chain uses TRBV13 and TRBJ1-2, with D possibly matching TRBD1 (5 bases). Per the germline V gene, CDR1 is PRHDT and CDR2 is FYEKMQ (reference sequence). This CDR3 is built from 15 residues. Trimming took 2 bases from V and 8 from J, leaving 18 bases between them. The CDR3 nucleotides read TGTGCCAGCAGCTTATGGGGACGGGATGTAAGGGGCTACACCTTC. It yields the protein CASSLWGRDVRGYTF.

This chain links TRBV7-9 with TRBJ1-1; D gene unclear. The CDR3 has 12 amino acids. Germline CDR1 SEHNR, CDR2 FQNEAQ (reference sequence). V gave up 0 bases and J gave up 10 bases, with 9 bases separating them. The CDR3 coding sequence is TGTGCCAGCAGCTTAGCGGGGTATGGAGCTTTCTTT. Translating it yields CASSLAGYGAFF.

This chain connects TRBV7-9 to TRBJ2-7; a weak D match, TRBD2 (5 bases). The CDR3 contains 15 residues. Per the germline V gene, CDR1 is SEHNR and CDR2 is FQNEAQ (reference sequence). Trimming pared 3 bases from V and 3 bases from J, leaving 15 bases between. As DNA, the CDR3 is TGTGCCAGCAGCTTTGGTTGGGGAGTAAACTACGAGCAGTACTTC. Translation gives CASSFGWGVNYEQYF.